This T cell receptor (beta chain) is drawn from a study of shared clonotypes between healthy human individuals. Study in general: There were three CD4 naive, three CD4 memory, two CD8 naive and one CD8 memory plates per donor. General study points: When naive CD4 clonotypes were compared across several donors, 4% to 6.5% were shared.

As concerns this clone: Its cognate antigen is unknown.

In the naive CD8 group, cells lacked CD45RO and were positively selected for CCR7, so terminally differentiated effector memory CD45RA+ cells were left out. Sequencing used immunoSEQ multiplex PCR; TCRdb keeps in-frame clones, though not all of them. The sample has around 650,000 clones; 95% to 97% are singletons. Trimming left V 9 bases short and J 4 bases short, with 6 bases between. CDR3 size: 11 residues. Germline loops: CDR1 MNHEY, CDR2 SVGAGI. Input material: naive CD8+ T cells sorted from blood. The TCR was taken from a woman aged 30 to 39 in good health. The V call is TRBV6-5, the J call TRBJ1-4; D is undetermined. The CDR3 loop is CASGSNEKLFF. CDR3 DNA sequence: TGTGCCAGTGGGAGTAATGAAAAACTGTTTTTT.